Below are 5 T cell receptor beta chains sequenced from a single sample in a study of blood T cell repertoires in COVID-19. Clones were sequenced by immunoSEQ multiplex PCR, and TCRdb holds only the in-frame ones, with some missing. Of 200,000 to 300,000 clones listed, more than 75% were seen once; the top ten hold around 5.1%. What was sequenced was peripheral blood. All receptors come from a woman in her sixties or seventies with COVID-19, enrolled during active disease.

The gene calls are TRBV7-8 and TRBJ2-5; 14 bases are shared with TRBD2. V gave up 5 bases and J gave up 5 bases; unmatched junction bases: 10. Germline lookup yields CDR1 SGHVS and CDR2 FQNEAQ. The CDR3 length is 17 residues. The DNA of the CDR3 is TGTGCCAGCAGCGGGGGACTAGCGGGAGATCGGGGGGAGACCCAGTACTTC. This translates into CASSGGLAGDRGETQYF.

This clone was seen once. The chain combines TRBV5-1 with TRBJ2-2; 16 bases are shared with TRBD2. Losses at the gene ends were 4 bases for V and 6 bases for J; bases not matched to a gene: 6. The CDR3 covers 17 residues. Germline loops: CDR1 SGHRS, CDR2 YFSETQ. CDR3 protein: CASSPGLAGGPSGELFF. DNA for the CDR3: TGCGCCAGCAGCCCGGGACTAGCGGGAGGGCCGTCCGGGGAGCTGTTTTTT.

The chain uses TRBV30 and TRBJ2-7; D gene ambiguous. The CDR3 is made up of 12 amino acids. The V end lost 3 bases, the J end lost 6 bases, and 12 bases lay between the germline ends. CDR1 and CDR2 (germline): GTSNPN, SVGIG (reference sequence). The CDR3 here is CAWSASVGEQYF. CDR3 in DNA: TGTGCCTGGAGCGCCAGCGTCGGCGAGCAGTACTTC.

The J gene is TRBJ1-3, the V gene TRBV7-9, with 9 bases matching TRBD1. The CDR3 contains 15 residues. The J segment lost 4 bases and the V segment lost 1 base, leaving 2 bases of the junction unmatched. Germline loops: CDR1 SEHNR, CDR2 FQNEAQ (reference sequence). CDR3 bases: TGTGCCAGCAGCTTAGTGACAGGGGGAGGAAACACCATATATTTT. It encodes CASSLVTGGGNTIYF.

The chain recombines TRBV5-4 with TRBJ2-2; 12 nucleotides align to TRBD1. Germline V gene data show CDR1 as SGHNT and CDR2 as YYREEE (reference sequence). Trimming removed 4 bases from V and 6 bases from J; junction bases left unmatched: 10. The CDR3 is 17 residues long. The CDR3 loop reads CASSHRDRGLGAGELFF. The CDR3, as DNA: TGTGCCAGCAGCCACCGGGACAGGGGGCTTGGCGCCGGGGAGCTGTTTTTT. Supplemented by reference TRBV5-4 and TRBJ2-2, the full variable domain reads ETGVTQSPTHLIKTRGQQVTLRCSSQSGHNTVSWYQQALGQGPQFIFQYYREEENGRGNFPPRFSGLQFPNYSSELNVNALELDDSALYLCASSHRDRGLGAGELFFGEGSRLTVL.